These 30 T cell receptor beta chains originate from one sample sequenced in a study of healthy donors' naive CD4 and CD8 T cells. Starting from 450 to 550 ng of total RNA, TCR libraries were made with linear amplification. TCRdb itself ran the reads through MiXCR, one entry per CDR3 protein. The sample records 180,000 or so distinct CDR3 sequences, about four fifths being singletons. Sequencing was carried out using naive CD4+ and CD8+ T cells sorted from blood, pooled from several donors. The receptors derive from a pool of human donors in good health; the sample pools cells from several healthy donors.

The V and J genes are TRBV12-5 and TRBJ2-7; TRBD1 might be the D (6 bases). The ends were cut back, 1 base at V and 0 bases at J, with 13 bases in the middle. The CDR3 sequence is 16 residues long. The germline CDR1 and CDR2 sequences are LGHNT and FRNRAP. The CDR3 DNA sequence: TGTGCTAGTGGTTTGGATGGACAGCGTTTCTCCTACGAGCAGTACTTC. It is translated as CASGLDGQRFSYEQYF.

This clonotype was counted only a few times. V and J are TRBV30 and TRBJ1-5; D is ambiguous. Per germline, CDR1 GTSNPN and CDR2 SVGIG (reference sequence). The CDR3 consists of 14 residues. V was clipped by 1 base and J by 3 bases, with 10 bases between them. This chain's CDR3 is CAWSGTNSNQPQHF. CDR3 sequence (DNA): TGTGCCTGGAGTGGGACCAACTCCAATCAGCCCCAGCATTTT.

This clonotype showed up just once. The junction does not match germline at one end; this may be a read error. The V call is TRBV19, the J call TRBJ2-2, with D perhaps TRBD1 (5 bases). Germline V gives CDR1 LNHDA, CDR2 SQIVND (reference sequence). The CDR3 totals 14 residues. CDR3 region: CAGSMIREIGELFF. The DNA for the CDR3 is TGTGCCGGTAGTATGATCAGGGAAATCGGGGAGCTGTTTTTT.

This chain joins TRBV6-2 or TRBV6-3 and TRBJ2-1; D not certain. The CDR3 covers 11 residues. Germline CDR1 is MNHEY and CDR2 is SVGEGT. The V end was cut by 5 bases, the J end by 6 bases, with 5 bases between. The CDR3 bases are TGTGCCAGCAGTACAACCAATGAGCAGTTCTTC. Its protein product is CASSTTNEQFF.

This clonotype was seen a handful of times. The J gene is TRBJ2-1, the V gene TRBV29-1; TRBD2 matches 10 bases. The CDR3 runs 16 residues. Germline CDR1 SQVTM, CDR2 ANQGSEA. The junction had 8 bases not matched to a gene; V was cut back by 6 bases and J by 0 bases. The CDR3 sequence: CSVDSGRPSSYNEQFF. The CDR3 DNA reads as TGCAGCGTGGATAGCGGGAGGCCGAGCTCCTACAATGAGCAGTTCTTC.

The V gene is TRBV29-1, the J gene TRBJ2-1; D might be TRBD2 (5 bases). In germline, CDR1 is SQVTM, CDR2 ANQGSEA. The CDR3 spans 13 residues. V lost 0 bases to trimming and J lost 7 bases, with 10 bases between them. CDR3 nucleotide sequence: TGCAGCGTTGAAGAGGTGGGAGATAATGAGCAGTTCTTC. It encodes CSVEEVGDNEQFF.

This clonotype showed up just once. The chain carries TRBV29-1 and TRBJ2-1; a weak D match, TRBD2 (6 bases). The germline V gene has CDR1 SQVTM and CDR2 ANQGSEA. The CDR3 spans 13 residues. V shed 4 bases and J shed 7 bases, with 14 bases lying between them. The CDR3 loop is CSVVGGRRNEQFF. For the CDR3, the DNA is TGCAGCGTTGTGGGGGGAAGGAGGAATGAGCAGTTCTTC.

This clonotype was seen a handful of times. The chain carries TRBV29-1 and TRBJ1-1; no clear D gene. Trimming took off 7 bases at V and 1 base at J, with 7 bases between the two ends. CDR1 is SQVTM, CDR2 ANQGSEA, per germline. CDR3 length equals 11 residues. CDR3 nucleotide sequence: TGCAGCGCTCCCGGGAACACTGAAGCTTTCTTT. Amino acids: CSAPGNTEAFF.

The DNA of the CDR3 is TGTGCCAGCAGCTTGGTAGTCAGGGGTAGCACAGATACGCAGTATTTT. It is translated as CASSLVVRGSTDTQYF. The chain links TRBV5-4 to TRBJ2-3, with a weak D call TRBD1 (6 bases). The V gene's germline CDR1 is SGHNT and CDR2 YYREEE (reference sequence). CDR3 size: 16 residues. V dropped 0 bases and J dropped 0 bases, with 11 bases sitting between them.

The chain recombines TRBV6-5 with TRBJ2-5, with D possibly called TRBD1 or TRBD2 (5 bases each). Germline V gene data show CDR1 as MNHEY and CDR2 as SVGAGI. The CDR3 length is 14 residues. The V end lost 2 bases, the J end lost 5 bases, and 12 bases lay between the germline ends. The CDR3 reads CASSYGGGRETQYF. DNA of the CDR3: TGTGCCAGCAGTTACGGTGGGGGACGGGAGACCCAGTACTTC.

The chain uses TRBV29-1 and TRBJ2-1, with D unresolved. From germline, CDR1 is SQVTM and CDR2 ANQGSEA. The V gene lost 4 bases and the J gene lost 0 bases, with 4 bases spanning the gap. The CDR3 consists of 12 residues. In DNA, the CDR3 is TGCAGCGTTGTCCCCTCCTACAATGAGCAGTTCTTC. This gives the protein CSVVPSYNEQFF.

This chain connects TRBV29-1 to TRBJ2-1; D remains unclear. The CDR3 is made up of 10 amino acids. The ends were cut back, 7 bases at V and 7 bases at J, with 8 bases in the middle. The V gene's germline CDR1 is SQVTM and CDR2 ANQGSEA. The CDR3 spells CSALDNEQFF. In DNA, the CDR3 is TGCAGCGCCCTAGATAATGAGCAGTTCTTC.

The chain combines TRBV29-1 with TRBJ2-5; 15 bases map to TRBD2. The J segment lost 4 bases and the V segment lost 6 bases, leaving 6 bases of the junction unmatched. This CDR3 spans 15 amino acids. Germline V gives CDR1 SQVTM, CDR2 ANQGSEA. The CDR3 nucleotides read TGCAGCGTCTCTCTGGGACTAGCGGGGGGAGAGACCCAGTACTTC. It translates to CSVSLGLAGGETQYF.

This clonotype has only one observation. The CDR3 region is CASKGDGNSYEQYF. The CDR3 nucleotides read TGTGCCAGTAAAGGGGACGGAAATTCCTACGAGCAGTACTTC. The chain combines TRBV19 with TRBJ2-7; perhaps D is TRBD1 or TRBD2 (5 bases each). CDR3 size: 14 residues. Germline loops: CDR1 LNHDA, CDR2 SQIVND (reference sequence). V gave up 7 bases and J gave up 1 base, with 14 bases separating them.

V usage is TRBV29-1 and J usage is TRBJ2-1, with 9 bases aligning to TRBD2. Germline V gene sequence: CDR1 SQVTM, CDR2 ANQGSEA. The junction had 11 bases not matched to a gene; V was cut back by 1 base and J by 4 bases. The CDR3 consists of 17 residues. CDR3 sequence reads: CSVEVRVAGDPYNEQFF. CDR3 DNA sequence: TGCAGCGTTGAAGTTAGGGTAGCGGGGGATCCTTACAATGAGCAGTTCTTC.

The CDR3 region has the DNA TGTGCCAGCAGCTTGAAGGGTCCCGGGGAGCTGTTTTTT. It translates to CASSLKGPGELFF. The chain joins TRBV7-8 to TRBJ2-2; no definite D call. This CDR3 contains 13 residues. Looked up from germline, CDR1 is SGHVS and CDR2 is FQNEAQ. V was trimmed by 3 bases and J by 6 bases, leaving 8 bases between them. The complete variable domain, with remaining parts taken from reference TRBV7-8 and TRBJ2-2, reads GAGVSQSPRYKVAKRGQDVALRCDPISGHVSLFWYQQALGQGPEFLTYFQNEAQLDKSGLPSDRFFAERPEGSVSTLKIQRTQQEDSAVYLCASSLKGPGELFFGEGSRLTVL.

The rearrangement uses TRBV27 and TRBJ1-1; TRBD1 might be the D (6 bases). Trimming pared 5 bases from V and 4 bases from J, leaving 14 bases between. CDR3 length: 14 amino acids. Germline V gene sequence: CDR1 MNHEY, CDR2 SMNVEV (reference sequence). The CDR3, as DNA: TGTGCCAGCAGTCCACAGGGAGATCCCACTGAAGCTTTCTTT. Amino acids: CASSPQGDPTEAFF.

This clonotype was seen just once. The chain combines TRBV27 with TRBJ1-1; no firm D call. CDR1 is MNHEY and CDR2 is SMNVEV in the germline V gene (reference sequence). The CDR3 loop spans 12 amino acids. The V end lost 2 bases, the J end lost 7 bases, and 8 bases lay between the germline ends. CDR3 DNA: TGTGCCAGCAGTTTAGTTGGCGGTGAAGCTTTCTTT. As protein: CASSLVGGEAFF.

The chain links TRBV10-3 to TRBJ2-2; 7 bases line up with TRBD2. The trim removed 7 bases at V and 4 bases at J, leaving 6 bases unmatched. CDR1 and CDR2 (germline): ENHRY, SYGVKD. This CDR3 region has 14 residues. The CDR3 region is CAITGGSSTGELFF. DNA for the CDR3: TGTGCCATCACGGGCGGGAGTAGCACCGGGGAGCTGTTTTTT.

This chain connects TRBV29-1 to TRBJ1-1; D is ambiguous. V was shortened by 0 bases and J by 1 base, with 18 bases between the two germline ends. This CDR3 has 17 residues. Germline CDR1 SQVTM, CDR2 ANQGSEA. This CDR3 is CSVEDIPFRKSNTEAFF. CDR3 nucleotide sequence: TGCAGCGTTGAAGATATTCCGTTCCGGAAATCGAACACTGAAGCTTTCTTT.

V and J are TRBV5-5 and TRBJ2-1; no firm D call. Between the trimmed V and J ends, which lost 3 bases and 10 bases, there was a span of 5 bases. CDR1 and CDR2 from the germline V gene are SGHKS and YYEKEE (reference sequence). This CDR3 region has 10 residues. CDR3 nucleotide sequence: TGTGCCAGCAGCTCCCCGGAGCAGTTCTTC. It codes for CASSSPEQFF.

The chain has TRBV6-2 or TRBV6-3 and TRBJ1-1; D gene ambiguous. The germline CDR1 and CDR2 sequences are MNHEY and SVGEGT. The CDR3 contains 13 residues. V was shortened by 2 bases and J by 8 bases, with 12 bases between the two germline ends. CDR3 DNA: TGTGCCAGCAGTTACGGAGATGCCGTGGAAGCTTTCTTT. Translation: CASSYGDAVEAFF.

J is TRBJ2-6 and V is TRBV29-1; possible D gene TRBD2, 6 bases. Germline CDR1 reads SQVTM; CDR2 reads ANQGSEA. CDR3 length: 14 amino acids. Trimming took 6 bases from V and 2 from J, leaving 11 bases between them. CDR3: CSVIGGTGANVLTF. CDR3 nucleotide sequence: TGCAGCGTCATAGGCGGGACTGGGGCCAACGTCCTGACTTTC.

The chain is built from TRBV29-1 and TRBJ2-1, with unresolved D. V lost 1 base and J lost 9, with 13 bases in between. Germline V gene sequence: CDR1 SQVTM, CDR2 ANQGSEA. The CDR3 sequence is 13 residues long. CDR3 sequence: CSVEALEVIEQFF. The CDR3, as DNA: TGCAGCGTTGAAGCCCTAGAAGTCATTGAGCAGTTCTTC.

The V gene is TRBV6-5, the J gene TRBJ1-5; TRBD1 matches at 7 bases. The junction had 9 bases not matched to a gene; V was cut back by 2 bases and J by 5 bases. From germline, CDR1 is MNHEY and CDR2 SVGAGI. The CDR3 runs 16 residues. This CDR3 reads CASSYPGGQDDQPQHF. The CDR3 bases are TGTGCCAGCAGTTACCCCGGCGGACAGGATGATCAGCCCCAGCATTTT.

The V and J genes are TRBV6-5 and TRBJ2-7; 7 bases line up with TRBD1. CDR3 length equals 14 residues. Germline V lookup: CDR1 MNHEY, CDR2 SVGAGI. Losses at the gene ends were 8 bases for V and 7 bases for J; bases not matched to a gene: 14. The CDR3 sequence is CASSTLGQRREQYF. CDR3 nucleotides: TGTGCCAGCTCAACCCTGGGACAGAGAAGGGAGCAGTACTTC.

In this sample, this clonotype turned up once. This chain's CDR3 is CASSDLAGSSYEQYF. Here the CDR3 DNA reads TGTGCCAGCAGTGATCTAGCGGGAAGCTCCTACGAGCAGTACTTC. The chain combines TRBV2 with TRBJ2-7; 9 nucleotides align to TRBD2. V lost 3 bases and J lost 0; bases outside the gene matches: 3. Germline lookup yields CDR1 SNHLY and CDR2 FYNNEI. This CDR3 is built from 15 residues.

This chain joins TRBV21-1 and TRBJ2-7. TRBV21-1 is classified as a pseudogene. This CDR3 has 15 residues. The CDR3 DNA follows: TGTGCCAGCAGCAATTACAGCCGCCAATCCTACGAGCAGTACGTC. It specifies CASSNYSRQSYEQYV.

The CDR3 region has the DNA TGTGCCAGTAGTCACCGGGGCGAAAATTCACCCCTCCACTTT. It encodes CASSHRGENSPLHF. The chain joins TRBV19 to TRBJ1-6; D might be TRBD1 (5 bases). Trimming stripped 5 bases from V and 7 bases from J, with 12 bases between. The germline CDR1 and CDR2 sequences are LNHDA and SQIVND (reference sequence). The CDR3 loop spans 14 amino acids.

The V and J genes are TRBV12-3 or TRBV12-4 and TRBJ1-2; D gene uncertain. The CDR3 spans 11 residues. V was clipped by 2 bases and J by 7 bases, with 5 bases between them. This CDR3 reads CASSLLGGYTF. The CDR3 DNA reads TGTGCCAGCAGTTTATTAGGTGGCTACACCTTC.